A selection of T cell receptor beta chains follows, all from one sample in a study of beta chain features in type 1 diabetes. Some clones are missing from TCRdb's copy, which holds only in-frame ones; the method was immunoSEQ multiplex PCR. The sample has under 450,000 clones; roughly 13% are singletons. Sequencing used naive CD4+ T cells from blood. The source is a man aged 30 to 39 in good health. CDR3s include the opening cysteine and the closing phenylalanine or tryptophan. A D gene is named only where the DNA matches it firmly. Size is omitted from some rows. Given values are once, few, many or a class for expanded clones.

J gene,V gene,CDR3 length,D gene,clone size,CDR3 DNA,CDR3 protein
TRBJ2-1,TRBV14,12,.,.,TGTGCCAGCAGCCAAGTAGAGAATGAGCAGTTCTTC,CASSQVENEQFF
TRBJ2-1,TRBV9,17,.,few,TGTGCCAGCAGCGTAGGAGGACCGGCGATTCAGTACAATGAGCAGTTCTTC,CASSVGGPAIQYNEQFF
TRBJ2-3,TRBV19,15,TRBD1,few,TGTGCCAGTAGAGAGGGACAGGGGATCACAGATACGCAGTATTTT,CASREGQGITDTQYF
TRBJ1-6,TRBV27,15,.,few,TGTGCCAGCAGTTGGCGGAGGGGCTCTGATTCACCCCTCCACTTT,CASSWRRGSDSPLHF
TRBJ2-3,TRBV5-1,15,.,.,TGCGCCAGCAGCGTTGGACAGATACTCACAGATACGCAGTATTTT,CASSVGQILTDTQYF
TRBJ1-4,TRBV23-1,15,.,few,TGCGCCAGCAGTGACATTTGGGGGACTAATGAAAAACTGTTTTTT,CASSDIWGTNEKLFF
TRBJ2-7,TRBV29-1,12,.,few,TGCAGCGTTGAAGTGGGTGCCTACGAGCAGTACTTC,CSVEVGAYEQYF
TRBJ1-1,TRBV18,15,TRBD1,few,TGTGCCAGCTCACCGGGACAGGGTCCGAACACTGAAGCTTTCTTT,CASSPGQGPNTEAFF
TRBJ2-1,TRBV5-1,14,TRBD1,.,TGCGCCAGCAGCCCCGCCGACAGGGGCAATGAGCAGTTCTTC,CASSPADRGNEQFF
TRBJ1-2,TRBV6-1,14,.,.,TGTGCCAGCAGCCCGGGGGGCAGAGGCTATGGCTACACCTTC,CASSPGGRGYGYTF
TRBJ2-1,TRBV10-3,15,.,.,TGTGCCATCAGTGAGTCGGGGGCTGGGAGGAATGAGCAGTTCTTC,CAISESGAGRNEQFF
TRBJ1-1,TRBV5-1,14,.,few,TGCGCCAGCAGCGCTGGCGAACTCGGGCGTGAAGCTTTCTTT,CASSAGELGREAFF
TRBJ2-1,TRBV7-2,14,TRBD1,few,TGTGCCAGCAGCCGACCTGGGACAGGGAATGAGCAGTTCTTC,CASSRPGTGNEQFF
TRBJ2-5,TRBV5-4,14,.,.,TGTGCCAGCAGCTTTTATCAGGGAAGGGAGACCCAGTACTTC,CASSFYQGRETQYF
TRBJ2-2,TRBV5-6,15,TRBD1,few,TGTGCCAGCAGTAGCGGACAGGGGAATCCCGGGGAGCTGTTTTTT,CASSSGQGNPGELFF
TRBJ1-1,TRBV30,14,.,many,TGTGCCTGGAGCGGGGGACGCCAGAACACTGAAGCTTTCTTT,CAWSGGRQNTEAFF
TRBJ2-1,TRBV4-3,15,.,few,TGCGCCAGCAGCCAAAGGAGGGCCCGGGGTAATGAGCAGTTCTTC,CASSQRRARGNEQFF
TRBJ2-2,TRBV4-1,16,.,.,TGCGCCAGCAGCCAAGGCTCAGCCGCGAACACCGGGGAGCTGTTTTTT,CASSQGSAANTGELFF
TRBJ2-1,TRBV4-1,17,TRBD2,few,TGCGCCAGCAGCCCTATTTGGGTTAGCGGGGGCTCGAATGAGCAGTTCTTC,CASSPIWVSGGSNEQFF
TRBJ2-5,TRBV4-1,16,TRBD2,few,TGCGCCAGCAGCACCCCCGGGCGGGGGTTCCAAGAGACCCAGTACTTC,CASSTPGRGFQETQYF
TRBJ2-1,TRBV7-9,16,TRBD2,.,TGTGCCAGCAGCTTACGGAGCGGGAGGCCCTACAATGAGCAGTTCTTC,CASSLRSGRPYNEQFF
TRBJ1-2,TRBV25-1,16,TRBD1,few,TGTGCCAGCAGTGGATCGACCGGGACAGCTCTCTATGGCTACACCTTC,CASSGSTGTALYGYTF
TRBJ2-3,TRBV6-5,15,TRBD1,.,TGTGCCAGCAGCCAGGACAGGGGGCTTCCAGATACGCAGTATTTT,CASSQDRGLPDTQYF
TRBJ2-2,TRBV7-9,16,.,.,TGTGCCAGCAGCTTAGCCGGACAGCTTCGGCACGGGGAGCTGTTTTTT,CASSLAGQLRHGELFF
TRBJ2-7,TRBV5-1,11,.,.,TGCGCCAGCAGCAACTCCTACGAGCAGTACTTC,CASSNSYEQYF
TRBJ1-5,TRBV7-2,14,.,.,TGTGCCAGCAGCCAAACCGGGTTGGATCAGCCCCAGCATTTT,CASSQTGLDQPQHF
TRBJ2-3,TRBV7-9,13,.,few,TGTGCCAGCAGCCTTAGCCGCACAGATACGCAGTATTTT,CASSLSRTDTQYF
TRBJ1-3,TRBV5-4,15,.,.,TGTGCCAGCAGCTTGGCCGGACAGAACCGAAACACCATATATTTT,CASSLAGQNRNTIYF
TRBJ1-1,TRBV7-2,14,TRBD1,.,TGTGCCAGCAGCTACAGGGGGCCGGAGACTGAAGCTTTCTTT,CASSYRGPETEAFF
TRBJ1-2,TRBV25-1,14,.,few,TGTGCCAGCAGTGAATTGTGGATTAACTATGGCTACACCTTC,CASSELWINYGYTF
TRBJ2-1,TRBV2,17,.,.,TGTGCCAGCAGCCCCGGGCAAATAGGAATCTCCTACAATGAGCAGTTCTTC,CASSPGQIGISYNEQFF
TRBJ2-2,TRBV7-2,16,TRBD2,few,TGTGCCAGCAGCTTAGCGGGCGGGAGGGTCCCCGGGGAGCTGTTTTTT,CASSLAGGRVPGELFF
TRBJ2-5,TRBV5-4,14,.,few,TGTGCCAGCAGCCAACAGGAACCTCAAGAGACCCAGTACTTC,CASSQQEPQETQYF
TRBJ1-2,TRBV9,12,.,.,TGTGCCAGCGGCCAGCCCTCCGACGGCTACACCTTC,CASGQPSDGYTF
TRBJ1-1,TRBV11-2,14,.,.,TGTGCCAGCAGCTTAGTAGGGAGTGGCACTGAAGCTTTCTTT,CASSLVGSGTEAFF
TRBJ2-1,TRBV7-2,15,TRBD1,.,TGTGCCAGCAGCCTCGTAACAGGGGCTTTTAATGAGCAGTTCTTC,CASSLVTGAFNEQFF
TRBJ2-5,TRBV9,14,.,.,TGTGCCAGCAGCGTAGAAGGTCGGGCAGAGACCCAGTACTTC,CASSVEGRAETQYF
TRBJ1-6,TRBV27,15,.,few,TGTGCCAGCAGTTTTGAGGGATTTAGGGTCTCACCCCTCCACTTT,CASSFEGFRVSPLHF
TRBJ1-2,TRBV29-1,14,TRBD1,.,TGCAGCGTTGCTCCGACAGGGGGTGGCTATGGCTACACCTTC,CSVAPTGGGYGYTF
TRBJ1-1,TRBV30,12,.,few,TGTGCCTGGAGTGTAGAATTTCGTTTAGCTTTCTTT,CAWSVEFRLAFF
TRBJ1-4,TRBV9,13,.,.,TGTGCCAGCAGCGTAGCAGGGAATGAAAAACTGTTTTTT,CASSVAGNEKLFF
TRBJ2-5,TRBV7-2,14,TRBD1,.,TGTGCCAGCAGCTCGCAGACAGGGCAAGAGACCCAGTACTTC,CASSSQTGQETQYF
TRBJ2-7,TRBV7-2,13,.,few,TGTGCCAGCAGCTTAGGACGAGACTACGAGCAGTACTTC,CASSLGRDYEQYF
TRBJ2-5,TRBV30,14,.,many,TGTGCCTGGAGTAACCATGCCCCCGGGAGCGGACCTGACTTC,CAWSNHAPGSGPDF
TRBJ2-1,TRBV5-4,15,TRBD2,.,TGTGCCAGCAGCTTGGTGGGGAGGGTTGGTAATGAGCAGTTCTTC,CASSLVGRVGNEQFF
TRBJ2-2,TRBV6-1,13,.,.,TGTGCCAGCAGTCGACATTGGACCGGGGAGCTGTTTTTT,CASSRHWTGELFF
TRBJ2-1,TRBV4-3,16,TRBD2,.,TGCGCCAGCAGCACGTCTAGACTAGCGGGGGGCAATGAGCAGTTCTTC,CASSTSRLAGGNEQFF
TRBJ2-5,TRBV5-1,12,.,few,TGCGCCAGCAGTCCGGGTGGAGAGACCCAGTACTTC,CASSPGGETQYF
TRBJ1-2,TRBV30,13,.,many,TGTGCCTGGAGTCAATCAGAAGTAGGCGGCTACACCTTC,CAWSQSEVGGYTF
TRBJ1-1,TRBV5-6,15,.,few,TGTGCCAGCAGCTTGGGGCCAAGCACCCACACTGAAGCTTTCTTT,CASSLGPSTHTEAFF
TRBJ1-5,TRBV30,14,.,.,TGTGCCTGGAGTCACCCTTATAGCAATCAGCCCCAGCATTTT,CAWSHPYSNQPQHF
TRBJ2-2,TRBV9,15,.,.,TGTGCCAGCAGCGTATTCGGGCCGAACACCGGGGAGCTGTTTTTT,CASSVFGPNTGELFF
TRBJ2-1,TRBV5-1,15,.,.,TGCGCCAGCAGCTTGGTGAGCGATTCCTACAATGAGCAGTTCTTC,CASSLVSDSYNEQFF
TRBJ2-7,TRBV5-4,15,.,.,TGTGCCAGCAGCTTGGAGCCTGGGACGGCCTACGAGCAGTACTTC,CASSLEPGTAYEQYF
TRBJ1-4,TRBV9,14,.,few,TGTGCCAGCAGCCCCCAAGGGATTAAGGAAAAACTGTTTTTT,CASSPQGIKEKLFF
TRBJ2-5,TRBV9,14,TRBD1,few,TGTGCCAGCAGCGTTTCACAGGGGCTAGAGACCCAGTACTTC,CASSVSQGLETQYF
TRBJ2-3,TRBV18,13,.,few,TGTGCCAGCTCACCGCTAGACGCAGATACGCAGTATTTT,CASSPLDADTQYF